The clone carrying this T cell receptor (beta chain) occurred many times. V was shortened by 0 bases and J by 0 bases, with 27 bases between the two germline ends. Germline CDR1 SGHDN, CDR2 FVKESK. The CDR3 runs 21 residues. The data derive from a study of CDR3 diversity in severe acne. TCRdb re-called the PCR reads with MiXCR, one entry per CDR3 protein. The table includes tens of thousands of distinct CDR3 sequences, 51% detected once. The receptor comes from a male donor in good health, without acne. Material: blood. The V gene is TRBV14, the J gene TRBJ2-7, with D perhaps given as TRBD1 or TRBD2 (7 bases each). CDR3 region: CASSQESREDRGLWTSYEQYF. DNA of the CDR3: TGTGCCAGCAGCCAAGAAAGTCGGGAGGATAGGGGGCTATGGACCTCCTACGAGCAGTACTTC.